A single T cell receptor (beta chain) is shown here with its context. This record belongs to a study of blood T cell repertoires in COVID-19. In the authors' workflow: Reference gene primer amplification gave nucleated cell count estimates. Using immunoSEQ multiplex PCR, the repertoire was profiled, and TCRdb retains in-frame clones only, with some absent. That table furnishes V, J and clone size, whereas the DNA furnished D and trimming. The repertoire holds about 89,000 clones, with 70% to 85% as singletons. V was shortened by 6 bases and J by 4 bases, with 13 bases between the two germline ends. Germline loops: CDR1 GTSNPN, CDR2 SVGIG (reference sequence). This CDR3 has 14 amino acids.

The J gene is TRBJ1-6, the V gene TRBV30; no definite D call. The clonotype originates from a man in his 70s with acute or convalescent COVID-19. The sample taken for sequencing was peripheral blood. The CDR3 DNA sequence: TGTGCCTGCCGTGGGGAGTTTTATAATTCACCCCTCCACTTT. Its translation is CACRGEFYNSPLHF.